The 3 T cell receptor beta chains in this list originate from one sample, sequenced in a study of blood T cell repertoires in COVID-19. The method was immunoSEQ multiplex PCR; TCRdb's version includes in-frame clones alone and lacks a portion of them. The sample comprises roughly 200,000 clones, 81% of which are singletons, and approximately 9.2% rests with the top ten. Sequenced input: PBMCs or T cells enriched from blood (not recorded which). The source is a man aged 40-49 years who had recovered from COVID-19.

This clone was counted many times. This chain uses TRBV9 with TRBJ1-1; a possible D gene is TRBD1 (5 bases). Germline loops: CDR1 SGDLS, CDR2 YYNGEE. Trimming removed 3 bases from V and 0 bases from J, with 12 bases in between. The CDR3 has 15 amino acids. CDR3: CASSGQSSLNTEAFF. The CDR3 nucleotides are TGTGCCAGCAGCGGACAGAGCTCATTGAACACTGAAGCTTTCTTT.

The gene calls are TRBV6-5 and TRBJ1-1, with 9 bases fitting TRBD1. The ends lost 2 bases at V and 7 bases at J; junction bases unmatched: 8. CDR1 is MNHEY and CDR2 is SVGAGI in the germline V gene. This CDR3 region has 15 residues. The CDR3 is CASSYGTGPFVEAFF. The CDR3, as DNA: TGTGCCAGCAGTTACGGGACAGGGCCTTTCGTTGAAGCTTTCTTT.

CDR3 sequence: CASMEDRSYEQYF. The CDR3 DNA reads TGTGCCAGCATGGAGGACAGGTCCTACGAGCAGTACTTC. The rearrangement links TRBV2 to TRBJ2-7; 7 nucleotides align to TRBD1. The CDR3 is made up of 13 amino acids. Germline-derived CDR1 and CDR2 are SNHLY and FYNNEI. J was trimmed by 1 base and V by 7 bases; bases with no gene match: 4.